Sequencing of this TCR beta chain was carried out in a study of blood T cell repertoires in COVID-19. In the study overall: Samples representing acute and convalescent COVID-19 were sourced from the United States, Italy and Spain.

The data were produced by immunoSEQ multiplex PCR, yet TCRdb's version contains in-frame clones alone and is incomplete. The sample has 150,000 to 180,000 clones, about 85% seen once; the top ten hold 0.63%. The specimen sequenced was peripheral blood. The source is a man in his fifties or sixties with COVID-19, enrolled during active disease.

Here the CDR3 DNA reads TGTGCCAGCAGTGATCAGGGGAAGTCGGTGGCAGATACGCAGTATTTT. Its translation is CASSDQGKSVADTQYF. This chain uses TRBV2 with TRBJ2-3; tentatively, D is TRBD1 (6 bases). The CDR3 totals 16 residues. The germline V gene encodes CDR1 SNHLY and CDR2 FYNNEI. Trimming cost V 3 bases and J 4 bases, with 17 bases left between them.